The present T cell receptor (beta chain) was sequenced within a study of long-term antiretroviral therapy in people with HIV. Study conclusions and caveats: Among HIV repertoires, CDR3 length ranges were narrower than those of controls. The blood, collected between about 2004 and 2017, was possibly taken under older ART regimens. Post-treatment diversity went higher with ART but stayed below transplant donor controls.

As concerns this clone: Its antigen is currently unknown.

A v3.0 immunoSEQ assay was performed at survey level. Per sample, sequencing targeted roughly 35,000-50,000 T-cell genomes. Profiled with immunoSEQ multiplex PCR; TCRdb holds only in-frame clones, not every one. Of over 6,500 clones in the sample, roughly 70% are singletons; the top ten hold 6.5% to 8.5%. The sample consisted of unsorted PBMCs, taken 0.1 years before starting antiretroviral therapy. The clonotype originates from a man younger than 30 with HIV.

This CDR3 is CASSVSEINTEAFF. The CDR3 DNA follows: TGTGCCAGCAGTGTTTCAGAGATAAACACTGAAGCTTTCTTT. The chain couples TRBV2 to TRBJ1-1, with no clear D. CDR3 length: 14 residues. Germline V lookup: CDR1 SNHLY, CDR2 FYNNEI. The V end was cut by 4 bases, the J end by 2 bases, with 11 bases between.